These T cell receptor beta chains were read from a single sample in a study of cytomegalovirus exposure and HLA in healthy donors. Method: immunoSEQ multiplex PCR; TCRdb's copy keeps in-frame clones and lacks some. Altogether about 160,000 clones are present, 70% being singletons, with the ten largest covering about 4.7%. The sample was PBMCs. The receptor source for this set is a man aged 18 to 29 in good health and CMV-seropositive. The CDR3 runs from the conserved cysteine through the conserved F or W. Fields, in order: V gene, D gene, clone size, J gene, CDR3 protein, CDR3 DNA. A D gene is named only where the DNA matches it firmly. Only part of the rows carry a size: once, few, many, or a class if the clone is expanded.

>TRBV7-3|.|.|TRBJ2-6
CASSLGRSSGANVLTF
TGTGCCAGCAGCTTAGGGCGTAGCTCTGGGGCCAACGTCCTGACTTTC
>TRBV27|.|few|TRBJ1-6
CASSLSFRVGSPLHF
TGTGCCAGCAGTTTATCGTTCCGGGTTGGGTCACCCCTCCACTTT
>TRBV4-1|TRBD1|.|TRBJ2-5
CASSQGGTGETQYF
TGCGCCAGCAGCCAAGGGGGGACAGGGGAGACCCAGTACTTC
>TRBV2|TRBD1|.|TRBJ1-1
CASSLGDSHTEAFF
TGTGCCAGCAGTCTGGGGGACAGCCACACTGAAGCTTTCTTT
>TRBV13|.|.|TRBJ1-1
CASSQGGGTNTEAFF
TGTGCCAGCAGCCAAGGGGGGGGTACGAACACTGAAGCTTTCTTT
>TRBV6-5|TRBD1|.|TRBJ1-2
CASSYRTGDGYTF
TGTGCCAGCAGTTACCGGACAGGGGATGGCTACACCTTC
>TRBV5-4|TRBD2|.|TRBJ2-1
CASSLEFASGSMAYNEQFF
TGTGCCAGCAGCTTGGAGTTCGCTAGCGGGAGCATGGCCTACAATGAGCAGTTCTTC
>TRBV7-7|TRBD1|.|TRBJ2-3
CASSLARGPTDTQYF
TGTGCTAGCAGCTTAGCGAGGGGGCCTACAGATACGCAGTATTTT
>TRBV28|TRBD1|.|TRBJ1-5
CASSLSGTGSQPQHF
TGTGCCAGCAGTTTATCAGGGACAGGCAGTCAGCCCCAGCATTTT
>TRBV9|.|.|TRBJ2-1
CASSVASTDYNEQFF
TGTGCCAGCAGCGTAGCGAGCACCGACTACAATGAGCAGTTCTTC
>TRBV27|TRBD1|.|TRBJ1-6
CASTGGYNSPLHF
TGTGCCAGCACAGGGGGATATAATTCACCCCTCCACTTT
>TRBV19|.|.|TRBJ1-5
CASSMFRGDQPQHF
TGTGCCAGTAGTATGTTCAGGGGCGATCAGCCCCAGCATTTT
>TRBV5-1|TRBD1|once|TRBJ1-1
CASRGDRGPGTEAFF
TGCGCCAGCAGAGGGGACAGGGGGCCCGGCACTGAAGCTTTCTTT
>TRBV11-3|.|.|TRBJ2-4
CASSPRTGRDIQYF
TGTGCCAGCAGCCCACGGACAGGGAGGGACATTCAGTACTTC
>TRBV6-5|TRBD1|.|TRBJ2-5
CASSWDSEETQYF
TGTGCCAGCAGTTGGGACAGCGAAGAGACCCAGTACTTC
>TRBV5-6|.|few|TRBJ1-5
CASSLRQAGQPQHF
TGTGCCAGCAGCTTGCGCCAGGCGGGACAGCCCCAGCATTTT
>TRBV4-2|TRBD2|once|TRBJ2-4
CASSPTGGNSENIQYF
TGTGCCAGCAGCCCGACGGGGGGTAACTCGGAAAACATTCAGTACTTC
>TRBV9|TRBD2|.|TRBJ2-3
CASSVAPSGDRLAQYF
TGTGCCAGCAGCGTAGCCCCTAGCGGGGACCGACTCGCGCAGTATTTT
>TRBV7-2|TRBD2|.|TRBJ2-1
CASSLGGSGSYNEQFF
TGTGCCAGCAGCTTAGGCGGGAGCGGGTCCTACAATGAGCAGTTCTTC
>TRBV18|TRBD2|.|TRBJ2-1
CASSSPWTSGIYNEQFF
TGTGCCAGCTCATCTCCCTGGACTAGCGGGATTTACAATGAGCAGTTCTTC
>TRBV21-1|.|.|TRBJ1-1
CASSKNGNTEAFF
TGTGCCAGCAGCAAAAACGGGAACACTGAAGCTTTCTTT
>TRBV6-5|.|few|TRBJ2-3
CASGSGFTDTQYF
TGTGCCTCGGGGAGCGGATTTACGGATACGCAGTATTTT
>TRBV30|TRBD1|.|TRBJ2-5
CAWRLDRGNRETQYF
TGTGCCTGGAGACTCGACAGGGGGAATCGGGAGACCCAGTACTTC
>TRBV28|TRBD1|.|TRBJ1-5
CASSVQGDGQPQHF
TGTGCCAGCAGCGTACAGGGGGATGGTCAGCCCCAGCATTTT
>TRBV10-3|TRBD1|.|TRBJ2-5
CAVSGTGEETQYF
TGTGCCGTGTCCGGGACAGGGGAAGAGACCCAGTACTTC
>TRBV19|.|.|TRBJ1-5
CATHPGVGQPQHF
TGTGCCACCCACCCAGGGGTCGGGCAGCCCCAGCATTTT
>TRBV23-1|.|.|TRBJ2-3
CASSQSVGQRTPHEGRF
TGCGCCAGCAGTCAATCGGTGGGTCAGCGGACCCCCCATGAGGGAAGGTTT
>TRBV11-2|TRBD2|.|TRBJ2-3
CATSTGAGVGDTQYF
TGTGCCACCTCAACTGGGGCGGGGGTCGGAGATACGCAGTATTTT
>TRBV4-1|.|.|TRBJ2-2
CASSQEGQGSAGELFF
TGCGCCAGCAGCCAAGAAGGTCAGGGGTCGGCCGGGGAGCTGTTTTTT
>TRBV27|TRBD2|few|TRBJ2-1
CASSLGTSGGGLFF
TGTGCCAGCAGTTTAGGTACTAGCGGGGGGGGACTGTTCTTC
>TRBV29-1|TRBD2|.|TRBJ2-1
CSVEGAGDEQFF
TGCAGCGTTGAAGGGGCGGGGGATGAGCAGTTCTTC
>TRBV7-8|TRBD2|.|TRBJ2-5
CASSLVAGVEETQYF
TGTGCCAGCAGCTTAGTAGCGGGGGTTGAAGAGACCCAGTACTTC
>TRBV28|TRBD2|.|TRBJ2-1
CASSLPQGGRYNEQFF
TGTGCCAGCAGTTTACCCCAGGGCGGGAGGTACAATGAGCAGTTCTTC
>TRBV6-1|.|.|TRBJ1-6
CASILNSNSPLHF
TGTGCCAGCATCTTGAACTCTAATTCACCCCTCCACTTT
>TRBV29-1|.|.|TRBJ1-2
CSVGQTDTNYGYTF
TGCAGCGTTGGACAGACAGACACTAACTATGGCTACACCTTC
>TRBV5-1|TRBD2|.|TRBJ2-3
CASSLGEGMDTQYF
TGCGCCAGCAGCTTGGGGGAGGGCATGGATACGCAGTATTTT
>TRBV7-2|TRBD2|.|TRBJ2-5
CASSKSSGGAQETQYF
TGTGCCAGCAGCAAATCTAGCGGGGGGGCCCAAGAGACCCAGTACTTC
>TRBV29-1|.|.|TRBJ1-2
CSVEVGQGNGYTF
TGCAGCGTTGAGGTAGGGCAGGGGAATGGCTACACCTTC
>TRBV19|TRBD2|few|TRBJ2-1
CASSISSSGVINNEQFF
TGTGCCAGTAGTATCTCCTCGAGCGGGGTCATTAACAATGAGCAGTTCTTC
>TRBV28|.|few|TRBJ1-1
CASSFTRLSEAFF
TGTGCCAGCTCGTTCACCCGTCTTAGTGAAGCTTTCTTT
>TRBV10-3|TRBD1|.|TRBJ2-2
CAAHPGGLNTGELFF
TGTGCCGCCCACCCAGGGGGCCTGAACACCGGGGAGCTGTTTTTT
>TRBV9|TRBD2|once|TRBJ2-3
CASSAGLAITDTQYF
TGTGCCAGCAGCGCGGGACTAGCGATAACAGATACGCAGTATTTT
>TRBV10-1|.|few|TRBJ1-1
CASSQNSDSWGTEAFF
TGCGCCAGCAGTCAGAATTCGGACAGTTGGGGCACTGAAGCTTTCTTT
>TRBV25-1|.|.|TRBJ2-5
CASRSETQYF
TGTGCCAGCAGGTCGGAGACCCAGTACTTC
>TRBV28|TRBD1|.|TRBJ1-2
CASSVQLGTGFNYGYTF
TGTGCCAGCAGTGTCCAACTCGGGACAGGTTTTAACTATGGCTACACCTTC
>TRBV30|.|few|TRBJ2-1
CAWSVQGAGDEQFF
TGTGCCTGGAGTGTACAAGGGGCTGGCGATGAGCAGTTCTTC
>TRBV15|TRBD2|.|TRBJ2-1
CATSSSGNNNEQFF
TGTGCCACCAGTTCTAGCGGGAACAACAATGAGCAGTTCTTC
>TRBV7-8|.|.|TRBJ2-3
CASSFRGRDTQYF
TGTGCCAGCAGCTTCAGGGGACGCGATACGCAGTATTTT
>TRBV2|.|.|TRBJ1-5
CASSVGLNQPQHF
TGTGCCAGCAGTGTGGGGCTCAATCAGCCCCAGCATTTT
>TRBV6-1|.|.|TRBJ2-1
CASSGRVGNEQFF
TGTGCCAGCAGTGGCAGGGTAGGCAATGAGCAGTTCTTC